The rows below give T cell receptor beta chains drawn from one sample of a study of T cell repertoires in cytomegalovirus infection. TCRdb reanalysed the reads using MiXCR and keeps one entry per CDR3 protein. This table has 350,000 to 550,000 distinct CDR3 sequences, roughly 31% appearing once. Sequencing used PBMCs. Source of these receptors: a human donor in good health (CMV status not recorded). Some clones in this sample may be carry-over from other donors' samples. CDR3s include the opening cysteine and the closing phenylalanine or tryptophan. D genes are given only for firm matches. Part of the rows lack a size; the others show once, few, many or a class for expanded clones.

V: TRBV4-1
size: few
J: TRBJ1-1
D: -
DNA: TGCGCCAGCAGCCAAGACGGGGGCAACACTGAAGCTTTCTTT
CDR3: CASSQDGGNTEAFF

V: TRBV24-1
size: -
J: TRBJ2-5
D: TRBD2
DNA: TGTGCCACCGGGGGACTAGCGGGGGGCCAAGAGACCCAGTACTTC
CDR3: CATGGLAGGQETQYF

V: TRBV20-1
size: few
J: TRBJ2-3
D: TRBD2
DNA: TGCAGTGCTAGGAACCCTAGCGGCCTCAGCACAGATACGCAGTATTTT
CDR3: CSARNPSGLSTDTQYF

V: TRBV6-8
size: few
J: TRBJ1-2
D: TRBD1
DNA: TGTGCCAGCAGTCGCACGGACAGGGTATACGGCTACACCTTC
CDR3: CASSRTDRVYGYTF

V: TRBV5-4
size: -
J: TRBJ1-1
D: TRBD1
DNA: TGTGCCAGCAGCTCAGGGGGGATTAACACTGAAGCTTTCTTT
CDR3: CASSSGGINTEAFF

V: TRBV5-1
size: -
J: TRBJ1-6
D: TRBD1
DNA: TGCGCCAGCAGCCTCAGGGGGGACTATTCACCCCTCCACTTT
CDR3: CASSLRGDYSPLHF

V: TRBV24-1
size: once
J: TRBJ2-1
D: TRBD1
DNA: TGTGCCACCAGTGATCTACCTGATGGACAGGGCATCTACAATGAGCAGTTCTTC
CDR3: CATSDLPDGQGIYNEQFF

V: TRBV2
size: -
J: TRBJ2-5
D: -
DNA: TGTGCCAGAAGTGGGGAGGCTAGGAGGCAAGAGACCCCGTACTTC
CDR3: CARSGEARRQETPYF

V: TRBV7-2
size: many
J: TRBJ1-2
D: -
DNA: TGTGCCAGCAGCCCAAGAGACGGTTCCTATGGCTACACCTTC
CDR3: CASSPRDGSYGYTF

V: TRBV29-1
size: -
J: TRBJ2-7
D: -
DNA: TGCAGCGTCCTCCAGGGCGGGAATCCCTACGAGCAGTACTTC
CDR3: CSVLQGGNPYEQYF

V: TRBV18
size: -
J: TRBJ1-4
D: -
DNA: TGTGCCAGCTCACCTGACGGACCAGTAGCAACTAATGAAAAACTGTTTTTT
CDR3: CASSPDGPVATNEKLFF

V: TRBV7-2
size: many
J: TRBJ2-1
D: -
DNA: TGTGCCAGCAGCCGCTCCCGGGGGCAGTTCTTC
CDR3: CASSRSRGQFF

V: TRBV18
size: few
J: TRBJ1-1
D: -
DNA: TGTGCCAGCTCACCACAGGGCGGGACGAACACTGAAGCTTTCTTT
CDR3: CASSPQGGTNTEAFF

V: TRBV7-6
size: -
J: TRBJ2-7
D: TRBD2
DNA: TGTGCCAGCAGCTCGGGCAATACTAGCGGGGGCCTATACGAGCAGTACTTC
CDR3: CASSSGNTSGGLYEQYF

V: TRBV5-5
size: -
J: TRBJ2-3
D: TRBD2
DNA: TGTGCCAGCAACCCTAGCGGAAAGAGCACAGATACGCAGTATTTT
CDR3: CASNPSGKSTDTQYF

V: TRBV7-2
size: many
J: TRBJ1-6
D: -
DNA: TGTGCCAGCAGTCTAAAACATGGCAATTCACCCCTCCACTTT
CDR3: CASSLKHGNSPLHF

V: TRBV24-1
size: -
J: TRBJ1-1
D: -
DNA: TGTGCCACCAGTGATTCCGACAACACTGAAGCTTTCTTT
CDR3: CATSDSDNTEAFF

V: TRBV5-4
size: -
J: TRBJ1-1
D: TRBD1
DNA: TGTGCCAGCAGCCCTGGACAGGGGTATGCTTTCTTT
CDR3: CASSPGQGYAFF

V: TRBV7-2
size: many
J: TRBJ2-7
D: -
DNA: TGTGCCAGCAGCTGGCCCGGGACGGCCTTTTACTTC
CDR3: CASSWPGTAFYF

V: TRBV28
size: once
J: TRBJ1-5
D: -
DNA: TGTGCCAGCAGTTCCCCAGGGAATCAGCCCCATCATTTT
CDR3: CASSSPGNQPHHF

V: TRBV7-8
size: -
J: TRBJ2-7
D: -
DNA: TGTGCCAGCAGCTTAGGAGGGGCGGGCTACGAGCAGTACTTC
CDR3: CASSLGGAGYEQYF

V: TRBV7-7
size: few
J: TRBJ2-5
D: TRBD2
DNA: TGTGCTAGCAGCAAGAGCGGGGTAGCAGAGACCCAGTACTTC
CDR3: CASSKSGVAETQYF

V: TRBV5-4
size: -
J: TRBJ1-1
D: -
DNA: TGTGCCAGCAGCTCGGGTCTTACCAGCACTGAAGCTTTCTTT
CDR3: CASSSGLTSTEAFF

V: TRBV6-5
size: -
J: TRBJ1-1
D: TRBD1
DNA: TGTGCCAGCAGTCCCCTTCCCAGGGGGCTGAACACTGAAGCTTTCTTT
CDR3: CASSPLPRGLNTEAFF

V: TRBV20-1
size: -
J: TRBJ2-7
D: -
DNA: TGCAGTGCCATAGTCCCTGAGGGAGCCTACGAGCAGTACTTC
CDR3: CSAIVPEGAYEQYF

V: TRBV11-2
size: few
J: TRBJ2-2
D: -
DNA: TGTGCCAGCAGCTTCACACAAACTAGAACCGGGGAGCTGTTTTTT
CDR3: CASSFTQTRTGELFF

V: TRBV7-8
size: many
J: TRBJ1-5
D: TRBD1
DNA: TGTGCCAGCAGCTTAGGCCCTATACAGGGGGCCAATCAGCCCCAGCATTTT
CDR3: CASSLGPIQGANQPQHF

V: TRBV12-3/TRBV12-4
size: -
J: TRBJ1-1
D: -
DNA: TGTGCCAGCAGTTTAGCGGAGGGGAAGGCTGAAGCTTTCTTT
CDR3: CASSLAEGKAEAFF

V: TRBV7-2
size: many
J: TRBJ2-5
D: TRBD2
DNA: TGTGCCAGCAGCTTAGCGCGACTAGCGGGGGGGCCTAACGGAGAGACCCAGTACTTC
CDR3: CASSLARLAGGPNGETQYF

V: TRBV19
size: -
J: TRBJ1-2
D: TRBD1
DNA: TGTGCCACCCGGGACAGGGATGGCTACACCTTC
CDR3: CATRDRDGYTF

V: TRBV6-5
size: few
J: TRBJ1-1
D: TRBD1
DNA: TGTGCCAGCAGAGGCCCAAGGACAGGTTCCCTTTGGAGGGGAGCTTTCTTT
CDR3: CASRGPRTGSLWRGAFF

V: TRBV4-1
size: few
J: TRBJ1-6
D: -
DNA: TGCGCCAGCAGCCAAGATGGGGGGCTCGGATTCTCCTATAATTCACCCCTCCACTTT
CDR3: CASSQDGGLGFSYNSPLHF

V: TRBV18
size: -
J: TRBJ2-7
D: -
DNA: TGTGCCAGCTCACCAAGCCGGGGGAGATTCGACGAGCAGTACTTC
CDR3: CASSPSRGRFDEQYF

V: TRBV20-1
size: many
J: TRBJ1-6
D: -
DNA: TGCAGTGCTAGTCTGGGACCGGGAGCGGATAATTCACCCCTCCACTTT
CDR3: CSASLGPGADNSPLHF

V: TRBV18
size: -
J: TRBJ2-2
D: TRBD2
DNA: TGTGCCAGCTCACCCGAGACTAGCGGGGTCGGCGGGGAGCTGTTTTTT
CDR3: CASSPETSGVGGELFF

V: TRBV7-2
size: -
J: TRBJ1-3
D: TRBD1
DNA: TGTGCCAGCGGCGTCCACAGGGGAACTGGAAACACCATATATTTT
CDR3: CASGVHRGTGNTIYF

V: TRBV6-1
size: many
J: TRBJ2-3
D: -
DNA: TGTGCCAGCTGTAGTCCGATCGACAGGGAAGGAGGGGATACGCAGTATTTT
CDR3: CASCSPIDREGGDTQYF

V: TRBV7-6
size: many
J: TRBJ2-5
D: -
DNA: TGTGCCAGCAGCCAACTAGGGGAAGTAGAGACCCAGTACTTC
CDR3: CASSQLGEVETQYF

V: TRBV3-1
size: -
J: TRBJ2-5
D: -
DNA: TGTGCCAGCAGCCAAGAGGTCCGGGGGGCTAACCGGGAGACCCAGTACTTC
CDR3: CASSQEVRGANRETQYF

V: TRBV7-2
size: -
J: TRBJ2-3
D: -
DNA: TGTGCCAGCAGCTTAGCGCCAGGTGTAGCAGATACGCAGTATTTT
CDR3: CASSLAPGVADTQYF

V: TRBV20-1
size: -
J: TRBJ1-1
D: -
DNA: TGCAGTGCCCCGAGGGACATTCGGGGCACTGAAGCTTTCTTT
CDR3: CSAPRDIRGTEAFF